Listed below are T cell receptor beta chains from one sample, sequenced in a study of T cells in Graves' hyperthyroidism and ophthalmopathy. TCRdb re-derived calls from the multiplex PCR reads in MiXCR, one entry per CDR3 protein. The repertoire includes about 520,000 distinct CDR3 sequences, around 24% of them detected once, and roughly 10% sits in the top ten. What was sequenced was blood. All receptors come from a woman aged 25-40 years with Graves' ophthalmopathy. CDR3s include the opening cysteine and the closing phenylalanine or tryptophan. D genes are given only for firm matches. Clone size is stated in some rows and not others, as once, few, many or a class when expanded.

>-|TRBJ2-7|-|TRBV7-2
TGTGCCAGCAGCTTAGCGGGGGGGCACGAGCAGTACTTC
CASSLAGGHEQYF
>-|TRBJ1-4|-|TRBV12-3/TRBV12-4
TGTGCCAGCAGAGTGACAGGCGGGGGTAATGAAAAACTGTTTTTT
CASRVTGGGNEKLFF
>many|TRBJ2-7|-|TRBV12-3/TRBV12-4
TGTGCCAGCAGCCCCTATAGCGGCACTAGCTCCTACGAGCAGTACTTC
CASSPYSGTSSYEQYF
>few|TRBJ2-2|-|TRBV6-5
TGTGCCAGCAGTTATCGGGACGGGGTCGGGGAGCTGTTTTTT
CASSYRDGVGELFF
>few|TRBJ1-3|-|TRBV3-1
TGTGCCAGCAGCCTTTACTCTGGAAACACCATATATTTT
CASSLYSGNTIYF
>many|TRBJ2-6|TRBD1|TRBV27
TGTGCCAGCAGTTCCCCCCTCGGGACAGGGGAGGAGGCTGGGGCCAACGTCCTGACTTTC
CASSSPLGTGEEAGANVLTF
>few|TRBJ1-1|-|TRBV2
TGTGCCAGCCAAACAAGGGGCTACACTGAAGCTTTCTTT
CASQTRGYTEAFF
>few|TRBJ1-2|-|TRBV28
TGTGCCAGCAGTGGAGAATCCTATGGCTACACCTTC
CASSGESYGYTF
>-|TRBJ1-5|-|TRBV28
TGTGCCAGCAGTTGGGGATTATTAGAGATCCAGCATTTT
CASSWGLLEIQHF
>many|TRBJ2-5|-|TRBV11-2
TGTGCCAGCAGTTCTCCCGGCAATCGAGAGACCCAGTACTTC
CASSSPGNRETQYF
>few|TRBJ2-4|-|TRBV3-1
TGTGCCAGCAGCCAAGATTGGGTGGGCAAAAACATTCAGTACTTC
CASSQDWVGKNIQYF
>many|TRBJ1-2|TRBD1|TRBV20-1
TGCAGTGCGGATGGGACAGCTAACTATGGCTACACCTTC
CSADGTANYGYTF
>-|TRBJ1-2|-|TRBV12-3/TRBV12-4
TGTGCCAGCAGTTTTCTTGGGGATTACGGCTACACCTTC
CASSFLGDYGYTF
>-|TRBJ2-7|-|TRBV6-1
TGTGCCAGCACCGACCGCACGGGACTCCTAGGTCACGAGCAGTACTTC
CASTDRTGLLGHEQYF
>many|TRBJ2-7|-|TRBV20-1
TGCAGTGCTGAGGGACTGAGCTACGAGCAGTACTTC
CSAEGLSYEQYF
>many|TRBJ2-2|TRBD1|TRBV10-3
TGTGCCATCGAAGGACAGGGGAGGACGAACACCGGGGAGCTGTTTTTT
CAIEGQGRTNTGELFF
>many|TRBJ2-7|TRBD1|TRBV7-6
TGTGCCAGCAGCATTGGGCTGAGACAGGGAAAATACGAGCAGTACTTC
CASSIGLRQGKYEQYF
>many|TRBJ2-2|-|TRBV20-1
TGCAGTGCTCTACAGGGCCCGAACACCGGGGAGCTGTTTTTT
CSALQGPNTGELFF
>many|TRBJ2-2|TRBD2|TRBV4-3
TGCGCCAGCAGCCAAGACGGGACTAGCTTTGGTTTGGAGCTGTTTTTT
CASSQDGTSFGLELFF
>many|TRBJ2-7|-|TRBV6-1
TGTGCCAGCAGTGAGAAGTTCTACGAGCAGTACTTC
CASSEKFYEQYF
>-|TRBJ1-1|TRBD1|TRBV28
TGTGCCAGCAGTCGGGACAGGATAACGAACACTGAAGCTTTCTTT
CASSRDRITNTEAFF
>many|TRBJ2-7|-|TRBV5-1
TGCGCCAGCAGCTTCGGCAGCGCGTACTACGAGCAGTACTTC
CASSFGSAYYEQYF
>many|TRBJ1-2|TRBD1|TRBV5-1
TGCGCCACCACAGGGGGCTATGGCTACACCTTC
CATTGGYGYTF
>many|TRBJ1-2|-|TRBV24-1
TGTGCCACCAGTGATTTCGGGGGGTTTGGCTACACCTTC
CATSDFGGFGYTF
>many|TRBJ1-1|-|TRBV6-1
TGTGCCAGCAGTGACCTAAGGGTGGCCACTGAAGCTTTCTTT
CASSDLRVATEAFF
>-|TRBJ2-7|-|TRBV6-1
TGTGCCAGCAGTGAAGGTAGCAAGAGCTACGAGCAGTACTTC
CASSEGSKSYEQYF
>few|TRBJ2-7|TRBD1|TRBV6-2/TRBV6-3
TGTGCCAGCAGTTTCGACAGGGTCGAGCAGTACTTC
CASSFDRVEQYF